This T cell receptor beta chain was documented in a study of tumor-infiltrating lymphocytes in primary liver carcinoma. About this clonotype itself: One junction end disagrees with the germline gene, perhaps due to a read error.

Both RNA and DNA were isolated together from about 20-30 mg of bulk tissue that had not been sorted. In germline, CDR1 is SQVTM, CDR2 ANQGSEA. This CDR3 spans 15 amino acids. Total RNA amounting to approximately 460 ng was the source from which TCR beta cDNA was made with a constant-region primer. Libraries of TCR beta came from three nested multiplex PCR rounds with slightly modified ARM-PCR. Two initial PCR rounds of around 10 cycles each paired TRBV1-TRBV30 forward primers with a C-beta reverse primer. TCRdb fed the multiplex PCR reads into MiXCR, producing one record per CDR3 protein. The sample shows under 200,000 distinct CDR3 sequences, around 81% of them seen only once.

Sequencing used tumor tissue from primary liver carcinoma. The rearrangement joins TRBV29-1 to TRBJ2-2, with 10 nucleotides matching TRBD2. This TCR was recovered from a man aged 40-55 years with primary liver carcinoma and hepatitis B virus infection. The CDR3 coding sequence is TGTATCGTTGGGACTAGCGCGGCGAACACCGGAGAGCTGTTTTTT. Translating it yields CIVGTSAANTGELFF.